What follows are 11 T cell receptor beta chains derived from one specimen sequenced in a study of cytomegalovirus exposure and HLA in healthy donors. Primers included in the PCR were 60 Vbeta and 13 Jbeta primers. Sequenced by immunoSEQ multiplex PCR; TCRdb stores in-frame clones only, minus some. The table has some 160,000 clones, just over 75% seen once; the top ten hold roughly 1.6%. Specimen: PBMCs. These TCRs come from a man aged 35-49 years in good health and CMV-seronegative.

V gene TRBV6-5 combines with J gene TRBJ2-3, with TRBD2 matching 7 bases. The CDR3 totals 14 residues. The trim removed 8 bases at V and 2 bases at J, leaving 7 bases unmatched. Germline CDR1 and CDR2: MNHEY and SVGAGI. This CDR3 reads CASGLAAYTDTQYF. CDR3 nucleotide sequence: TGTGCCAGCGGGCTAGCGGCTTACACAGATACGCAGTATTTT.

The V gene is TRBV18, the J gene TRBJ2-7; no clear D. There are 16 residues in the CDR3. Trimming shortened V by 2 bases and J by 2 bases, and 16 bases separated the two germline ends. The germline gives CDR1 KGHSH, CDR2 LQKENI. CDR3 protein: CASSPGAQRPTYEQYF. The CDR3 region has the DNA TGTGCCAGCTCACCAGGCGCCCAGCGCCCTACCTACGAGCAGTACTTC.

As to this clone: This CDR3 is also generated by other DNA sequences in the sample. As DNA, the CDR3 is TGTGCCAGCAGCTCGGACAGAGCCACCGGGGAGCTGTTTTTT. This codes for CASSSDRATGELFF. The rearrangement joins TRBV7-9 to TRBJ2-2, with a possible D match to TRBD1 (6 bases). The germline CDR1 and CDR2 sequences are SEHNR and FQNEAQ (reference sequence). The V end was cut by 4 bases, the J end by 4 bases, with 10 bases between. This CDR3 comprises 14 residues.

This clone was seen a handful of times. The genes are TRBV6-1 and TRBJ2-2, with D tentatively TRBD2 (7 bases). V was pared by 3 bases and J by 2 bases, with 16 bases between. The V gene's germline CDR1 is MNHNS and CDR2 SASEGT. The CDR3 covers 17 residues. The CDR3 sequence: CASSELAGAVNTGELFF. The CDR3 nucleotides are TGTGCCAGCAGTGAGCTCGCGGGGGCAGTAAACACCGGGGAGCTGTTTTTT.

The genes are TRBV14 and TRBJ2-1, with TRBD1 as a possible D gene (6 bases). The CDR3 covers 12 residues. The V gene lost 1 base and the J gene lost 13 bases, with 11 bases spanning the gap. The germline V gene has CDR1 SGHDN and CDR2 FVKESK. CDR3 nucleotide sequence: TGTGCCAGCAGCCAAGTCATGACAGGACAGTTCTTC. This gives the protein CASSQVMTGQFF.

This chain joins TRBV5-1 and TRBJ1-2; D perhaps matches TRBD1 (5 bases). The CDR3 sequence is 14 residues long. V was clipped by 2 bases and J by 0 bases, with 8 bases between them. The germline CDR1 and CDR2 sequences are SGHRS and YFSETQ. CDR3 sequence (DNA): TGCGCCAGCAGCTTTTCGACAGCTAACTATGGCTACACCTTC. Translating it yields CASSFSTANYGYTF.

V usage is TRBV5-4 and J usage is TRBJ2-7; 10 nucleotides match TRBD2. Germline V CDR1 and CDR2: SGHNT, YYREEE (reference sequence). This CDR3 is 14 amino acids long. The J segment lost 3 bases and the V segment lost 3 bases, leaving 3 bases of the junction unmatched. CDR3 sequence reads: CASSSGLADYEQYF. CDR3 nucleotide sequence: TGTGCCAGCAGCTCCGGACTAGCGGACTACGAGCAGTACTTC.

The V and J genes are TRBV19 and TRBJ2-5; 8 bases are shared with TRBD1. The CDR3 extends over 17 amino acids. J lost 5 bases, V lost 3 bases, and 14 bases had no gene match. The germline V gene encodes CDR1 LNHDA and CDR2 SQIVND (reference sequence). In nucleotides, the CDR3 is TGTGCCAGTAGTATCCCGCAGGGGGCAATTGGGTTGGAGACCCAGTACTTC. Translation gives CASSIPQGAIGLETQYF.

The chain carries TRBV11-2 and TRBJ1-4; D remains ambiguous. CDR1 is SGHAT, CDR2 FQNNGV, per germline. Between the trimmed V and J ends, which lost 6 bases and 2 bases, there was a span of 10 bases. The CDR3 extends over 14 amino acids. CDR3: CASSPARTNEKLFF. The CDR3 bases are TGTGCCAGCAGTCCAGCGAGGACTAATGAAAAACTGTTTTTT.

V gene TRBV2 combines with J gene TRBJ2-2; 7 bases are a match to TRBD1. In germline, CDR1 is SNHLY, CDR2 FYNNEI. This CDR3 contains 14 residues. The ends lost 7 bases at V and 4 bases at J; junction bases unmatched: 6. CDR3 coding DNA: TGTGCCAGCACCTTCCGGGACAGCACCGGGGAGCTGTTTTTT. Translating it yields CASTFRDSTGELFF.

The CDR3 sequence is CASRWLADYNEQFF. Here the CDR3 DNA reads TGCGCCAGCAGATGGCTAGCGGACTACAATGAGCAGTTCTTC. The gene calls are TRBV5-1 and TRBJ2-1; TRBD2 matches 7 bases. This CDR3 contains 14 residues. The germline CDR1 and CDR2 sequences are SGHRS and YFSETQ. The V and J ends lost 5 bases and 3 bases, in that order; junction bases with no gene match: 5.